Listed below are T cell receptor beta chains from one sample, sequenced in a study of T-cell reconstitution after alpha-beta-depleted transplantation in children. One entry per CDR3 protein, called by TCRdb with MiXCR from the PCR reads. The data contain about 400,000 distinct CDR3 sequences, roughly 22% of them singletons. Material: PBMCs from the stem cell graft donor, obtained from the stem cell graft. These receptors originate from a human donor who donated a stem cell graft to a child with acute myeloid leukemia. Each CDR3 is given with its conserved first and last residue. A D gene is named only where the DNA matches it firmly. Clone sizes are given selectively: once, few, many, or a class where the clone is expanded.

V	D	J	size	DNA	CDR3
TRBV29-1	.	TRBJ1-1	.	TGCAGCGTTTGGGGGGGAATGAACACTGAAGCTTTCTTT	CSVWGGMNTEAFF
TRBV5-5	.	TRBJ1-6	once	TGTGCCAGCAGCTATATAATGGAGAGGGGTTCACCCCTCCACTTT	CASSYIMERGSPLHF
TRBV21-1	.	TRBJ2-7	few	TGTGCCAGCAGATACGGGACCCCCTACGAGCAGTACTTC	CASRYGTPYEQYF
TRBV10-3	TRBD2	TRBJ2-5	.	TGTGCCATCACCTTGCGGGAGGGCGAGACCCAGTACTTC	CAITLREGETQYF
TRBV4-1	.	TRBJ2-7	.	TGCGCCAGCAGCCAAGAACCGAGGTTCGAGCAGTACTTC	CASSQEPRFEQYF
TRBV3-1	.	TRBJ2-1	.	TGTGCCAGCAGCCTCACTGACGGAGACAATGAGCAGTTCTTC	CASSLTDGDNEQFF
TRBV12-3/TRBV12-4	.	TRBJ2-3	few	TGTGCCAGCAGTCCCCCCAGAAACACAGATACGCAGTATTTT	CASSPPRNTDTQYF
TRBV12-3/TRBV12-4	.	TRBJ2-1	many	TGTGCCAGCAGTTTAGGGAGGCACAATGAGCAGTTCTTC	CASSLGRHNEQFF
TRBV20-1	TRBD2	TRBJ2-7	.	TGCAGTGCTTCACCAGCGGGAGGGTGGAACGAGCAGTACTTC	CSASPAGGWNEQYF
TRBV25-1	.	TRBJ2-1	.	TGTGCCAGCAGCGAACGAGCCTCCTCCTACAATGAGCAGTTCTTC	CASSERASSYNEQFF
TRBV7-6	.	TRBJ2-2	few	TGTGCCAGCAGCTTAGATTTGGGTCGGCGGCCCCTAACCGGGGAGCTGTTTTTT	CASSLDLGRRPLTGELFF
TRBV12-3/TRBV12-4	TRBD2	TRBJ2-4	.	TGTGCCTTCAGTTTAGAAGCGGGAGGCGCCCTAGCCAAAAACATTCAGTACTTC	CAFSLEAGGALAKNIQYF
TRBV4-1	TRBD2	TRBJ2-1	.	TGCGCCAGCAGCCTGCCAGCGGGAGTGTGGAATGAGCAGTTCTTC	CASSLPAGVWNEQFF
TRBV20-1	TRBD2	TRBJ2-1	.	TGCTGTGCTAGGAGCCCTGGGACGACTAGCGGAAACAATGAGCAGTTCTTC	CCARSPGTTSGNNEQFF
TRBV11-2	TRBD1	TRBJ1-2	.	TGTGCCAGCAGCCAACAGGGGGGCGGCTACACCTTC	CASSQQGGGYTF
TRBV5-1	.	TRBJ2-2	.	TGCGCCAGCAGCTTGGTTCGGCTAGCCATACCAAGGGCCGGGGAGCTGTTTTTT	CASSLVRLAIPRAGELFF
TRBV12-3/TRBV12-4	.	TRBJ2-6	.	TGTGCCAGCAGTCTTTCCCAGGGGAGTGGGGCCAACGTCCTGACTTTC	CASSLSQGSGANVLTF
TRBV5-1	TRBD2	TRBJ2-7	.	TGCGCCAGCAGCCCCGACCGGGCGGGAGTGGGCTACGAGCAGTACTTC	CASSPDRAGVGYEQYF
TRBV30	.	TRBJ2-1	.	TGTGCCTGGAGTGTACGACTAGAGTACAATGAGCAGTTCTTC	CAWSVRLEYNEQFF
TRBV20-1	.	TRBJ2-1	few	TGCAGTGCTAGAGATCGGTCGAGCTCCTACAATGAGCAGTTCTTC	CSARDRSSSYNEQFF
TRBV12-3/TRBV12-4	TRBD1	TRBJ2-2	.	TGTGCCAGCAGCCGGGACAGGATGACCGGGGAGCTGTTTTTT	CASSRDRMTGELFF
TRBV20-1	.	TRBJ2-7	few	TGCAGTGCCTCGCATGACAACTCCTACGAGCAGTACTTC	CSASHDNSYEQYF
TRBV12-3/TRBV12-4	TRBD2	TRBJ2-7	.	TGTGCCAGCAGTTCCGGGACTAGCGGATGGCAGTACTTC	CASSSGTSGWQYF
TRBV12-3/TRBV12-4	.	TRBJ2-1	few	TGTGCCAGCAGTTTAGGCCGGGAGAGCCACGAGAGGGAATACAATGAGCAGTTCTTC	CASSLGRESHEREYNEQFF
TRBV20-1	.	TRBJ2-2	few	TGCAGTGCTAGTAAACCGGGGGCGAACACCGGGGAGCTGTTTTTT	CSASKPGANTGELFF
TRBV19	.	TRBJ2-7	.	TGTGCCAGTAGTATAGTAGACAGCACCTACGAGCAGTACTTC	CASSIVDSTYEQYF
TRBV12-3/TRBV12-4	TRBD1	TRBJ1-4	.	TGTGCCAGCAGTAAAGACAGGGTTGGGGGAGAAAAACTGTTTTTT	CASSKDRVGGEKLFF
TRBV5-6	.	TRBJ1-2	few	TGTGCCAGCAGCTCCCGGCAGGGAGGCGACTATGGCTACACCTTC	CASSSRQGGDYGYTF
TRBV12-3/TRBV12-4	.	TRBJ2-7	.	TGTGCCAGCAGTTTTTTCCAGCAGGGTTACGAGCAGTACTTC	CASSFFQQGYEQYF
TRBV27	TRBD1	TRBJ2-7	many	TGTGCCAGCAGTTTTGATCTTGGACAGGTTTCCGACGAGCAGTACTTC	CASSFDLGQVSDEQYF
TRBV5-1	TRBD1	TRBJ1-1	.	TGCGCCAGCAGCCCACAAGGACAGGCCTCTCCCACTGAAGCTTTCTTT	CASSPQGQASPTEAFF
TRBV12-3/TRBV12-4	.	TRBJ2-5	few	TGTGCCAGCAGTTTTCCGGGGAAAGAGACCCAGTACTTC	CASSFPGKETQYF
TRBV20-1	TRBD2	TRBJ2-7	many	TGCAGTGCTAGAGTAGCGGGACGAACCTACGAGCAGTACTTC	CSARVAGRTYEQYF
TRBV12-3/TRBV12-4	TRBD1	TRBJ2-7	many	TGTGCCAGCAGTCCGGGACAGACCTACGAGCAGTACTTC	CASSPGQTYEQYF
TRBV20-1	.	TRBJ2-7	many	TGCAGTGCTAGAGATGGGCAGGGAGTATACGAGCAGTACTTC	CSARDGQGVYEQYF
TRBV6-5	.	TRBJ1-2	few	TGTGCCAGCAGTTACTCGAACCGTAACTATGGCTACACCTTC	CASSYSNRNYGYTF
TRBV6-2/TRBV6-3	.	TRBJ1-1	many	TGTGCCAGCAGTTACACGGTCAACACTGAAGCTTTCTTT	CASSYTVNTEAFF
TRBV12-3/TRBV12-4	.	TRBJ1-2	.	TGTGCCAGCAGTTTGACCGGGTCTGATGGCTACACCTTC	CASSLTGSDGYTF
TRBV24-1	.	TRBJ2-2	many	TGTGCCACCAGTGATCATACGACCGGGGAGCTGTTTTTT	CATSDHTTGELFF
TRBV12-3/TRBV12-4	.	TRBJ2-7	.	TGTGCCAGCAGTTTAGCGGTCGGGCAGGGTGCTTACGAGCAGTACTTC	CASSLAVGQGAYEQYF
TRBV2	.	TRBJ1-6	many	TGTGCCAGCAGCCAAGGGGCAGGGAATTCACCCCTCCACTTT	CASSQGAGNSPLHF
TRBV20-1	.	TRBJ1-2	.	TGCAGTGCTGCTGGCATTGCAGGGGTAGGTGGCTACACCTTC	CSAAGIAGVGGYTF
TRBV6-1	.	TRBJ2-3	many	TGTGCCAGCAGCTCGCTAACTCGCTCCACTAGCACAGATACGCAGTATTTT	CASSSLTRSTSTDTQYF
TRBV6-5	.	TRBJ1-1	few	TGTGCCAGCAGTTTTAACAAGAACACTGAAGCTTTCTTT	CASSFNKNTEAFF
TRBV7-6	.	TRBJ2-1	few	TGTGCCAGCAGCTTGAAACCCACGAATGAGCAGTTCTTC	CASSLKPTNEQFF
TRBV14	.	TRBJ2-4	.	TGTGCCAGCAGCCAAGATCCCCTCAGGGCATGGGAAAACATTCAGTACTTC	CASSQDPLRAWENIQYF
TRBV5-1	.	TRBJ1-1	few	TGCGCCAGCAGCTCTACCAACAGTGGGAGGGCTGAAGCTTTCTTT	CASSSTNSGRAEAFF
TRBV4-1	TRBD2	TRBJ2-1	.	TGCGCCAGCAGCCAAAGGACTAGCGGGAGGCTGGGCTCCTACAATGAGCAGTTCTTC	CASSQRTSGRLGSYNEQFF
TRBV2	.	TRBJ2-1	few	TGTGCCAGCAGCACGGGGGAGAGCTCCTACAATGAGCAGTTCTTC	CASSTGESSYNEQFF
TRBV7-6	TRBD1	TRBJ2-1	.	TGTGCCAGCAGCCAAACAGGGGGTTCCTCCTACAATGAGCAGTTCTTC	CASSQTGGSSYNEQFF
TRBV20-1	.	TRBJ2-7	few	TGCAGTGCTGGAACAGTTAACCCCCGCTACGAGCAGTACTTC	CSAGTVNPRYEQYF
TRBV12-3/TRBV12-4	TRBD2	TRBJ2-1	few	TGTGCCAGCAGTATCCCCGGGACTAGCGGGAGGGTCAATGAGCAGTTCTTC	CASSIPGTSGRVNEQFF
TRBV11-1	TRBD2	TRBJ2-7	.	TGTGCCAGCAGCCAGGCTAGCGGGAGTCCTTACGAGCAGTACTTC	CASSQASGSPYEQYF
TRBV6-5	TRBD1	TRBJ2-3	many	TGTGCCAGCAGTTACAGGACAGGGGATTACACAGATACGCAGTATTTT	CASSYRTGDYTDTQYF
TRBV20-1	.	TRBJ2-7	.	TGCAGTGCCCGCGGACCGCGCGAGCAGTACTTC	CSARGPREQYF